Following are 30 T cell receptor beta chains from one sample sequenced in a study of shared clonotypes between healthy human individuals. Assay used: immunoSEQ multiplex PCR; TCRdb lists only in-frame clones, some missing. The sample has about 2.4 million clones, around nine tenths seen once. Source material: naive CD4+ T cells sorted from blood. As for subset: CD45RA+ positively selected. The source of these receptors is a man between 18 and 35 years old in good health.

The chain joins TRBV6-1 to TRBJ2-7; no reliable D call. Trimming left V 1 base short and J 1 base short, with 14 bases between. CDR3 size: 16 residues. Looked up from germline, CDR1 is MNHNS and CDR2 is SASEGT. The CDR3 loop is CASSEVAPVNSYEQYF. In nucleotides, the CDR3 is TGTGCCAGCAGTGAAGTCGCGCCGGTGAATTCCTACGAGCAGTACTTC.

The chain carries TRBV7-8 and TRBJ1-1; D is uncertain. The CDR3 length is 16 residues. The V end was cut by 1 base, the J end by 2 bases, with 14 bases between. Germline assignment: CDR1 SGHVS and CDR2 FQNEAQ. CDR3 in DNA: TGTGCCAGCAGCTTAGAGAATCTAAAGGTTAACACTGAAGCTTTCTTT. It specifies CASSLENLKVNTEAFF.

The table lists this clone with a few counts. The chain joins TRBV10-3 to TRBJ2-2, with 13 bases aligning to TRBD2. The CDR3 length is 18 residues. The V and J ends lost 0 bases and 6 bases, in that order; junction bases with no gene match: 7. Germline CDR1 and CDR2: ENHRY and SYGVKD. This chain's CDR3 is CAISESATSGRGAGELFF. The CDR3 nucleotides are TGTGCCATCAGTGAGTCCGCCACTAGCGGGAGGGGTGCCGGGGAGCTGTTTTTT.

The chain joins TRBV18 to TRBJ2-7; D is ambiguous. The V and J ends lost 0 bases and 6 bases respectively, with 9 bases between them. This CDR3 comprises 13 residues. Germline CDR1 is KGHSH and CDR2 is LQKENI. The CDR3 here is CASSPPSPSEQYF. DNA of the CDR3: TGTGCCAGCTCACCACCGAGCCCCAGCGAGCAGTACTTC.

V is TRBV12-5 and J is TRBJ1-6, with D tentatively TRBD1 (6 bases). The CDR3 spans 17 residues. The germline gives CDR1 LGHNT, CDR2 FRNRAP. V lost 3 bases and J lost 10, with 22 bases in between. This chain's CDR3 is CASGLAKQGGGRSPLHF. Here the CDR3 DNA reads TGTGCTAGTGGTTTAGCTAAACAGGGTGGAGGACGGTCACCCCTCCACTTT. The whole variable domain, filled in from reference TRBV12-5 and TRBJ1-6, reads DARVTQTPRHKVTEMGQEVTMRCQPILGHNTVFWYRQTMMQGLELLAYFRNRAPLDDSGMPKDRFSAEMPDATLATLKIQPSEPRDSAVYFCASGLAKQGGGRSPLHFGNGTRLTVT.

The CDR3 spells CASSSTFGELFF. Here the CDR3 DNA reads TGTGCCAGCAGTAGTACTTTCGGGGAGCTGTTTTTT. The chain couples TRBV6-5 to TRBJ2-2; no clear D gene. Germline CDR1 MNHEY, CDR2 SVGAGI. The CDR3 is 12 amino acids. The germline V and J ends were trimmed by 5 bases and 7 bases, with 8 bases remaining between them.

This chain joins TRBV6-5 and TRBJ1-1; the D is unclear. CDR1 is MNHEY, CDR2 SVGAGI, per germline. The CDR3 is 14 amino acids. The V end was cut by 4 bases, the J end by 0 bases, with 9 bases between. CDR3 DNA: TGTGCCAGCAGTTCTATCCCCTTGAACACTGAAGCTTTCTTT. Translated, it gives CASSSIPLNTEAFF.

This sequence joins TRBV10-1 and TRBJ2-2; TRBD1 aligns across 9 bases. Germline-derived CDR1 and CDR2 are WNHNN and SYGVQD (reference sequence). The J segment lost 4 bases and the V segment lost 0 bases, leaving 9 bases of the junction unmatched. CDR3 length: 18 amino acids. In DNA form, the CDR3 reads TGCGCCAGCAGTGAGTCGAGGGGACAGGGCGGTGTCACCGGGGAGCTGTTTTTT. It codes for CASSESRGQGGVTGELFF.

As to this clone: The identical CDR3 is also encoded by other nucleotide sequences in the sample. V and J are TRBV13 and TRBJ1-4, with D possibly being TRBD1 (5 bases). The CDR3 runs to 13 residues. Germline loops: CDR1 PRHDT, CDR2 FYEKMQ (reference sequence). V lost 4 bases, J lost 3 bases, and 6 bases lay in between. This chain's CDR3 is CASSSGPNEKLFF. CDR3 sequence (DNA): TGTGCCAGCAGCTCGGGGCCTAATGAAAAACTGTTTTTT.

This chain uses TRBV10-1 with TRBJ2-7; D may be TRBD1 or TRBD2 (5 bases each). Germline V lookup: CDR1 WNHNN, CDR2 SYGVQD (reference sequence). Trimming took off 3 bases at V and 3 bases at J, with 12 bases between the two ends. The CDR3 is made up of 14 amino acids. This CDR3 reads CASSDQGEGYEQYF. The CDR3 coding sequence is TGCGCCAGCAGTGACCAGGGTGAGGGCTACGAGCAGTACTTC.

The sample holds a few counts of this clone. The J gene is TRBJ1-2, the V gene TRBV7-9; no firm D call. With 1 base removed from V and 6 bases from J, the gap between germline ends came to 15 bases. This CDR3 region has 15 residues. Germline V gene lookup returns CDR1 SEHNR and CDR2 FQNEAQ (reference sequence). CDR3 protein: CASSLVGLGANGYTF. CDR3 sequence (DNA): TGTGCCAGCAGCTTAGTAGGCCTGGGCGCAAATGGCTACACCTTC.

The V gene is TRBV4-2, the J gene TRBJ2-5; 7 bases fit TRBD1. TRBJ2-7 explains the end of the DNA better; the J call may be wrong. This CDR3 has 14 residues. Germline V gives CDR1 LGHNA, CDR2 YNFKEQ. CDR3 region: CASSQGQGVDEQYF. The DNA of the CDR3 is TGTGCCAGCAGCCAAGGGCAGGGGGTAGACGAGCAGTACTTC.

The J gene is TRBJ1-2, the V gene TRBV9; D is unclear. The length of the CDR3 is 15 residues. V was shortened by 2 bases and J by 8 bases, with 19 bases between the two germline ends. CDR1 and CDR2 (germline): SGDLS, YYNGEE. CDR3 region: CASSVGAQGGRGYTF. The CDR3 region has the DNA TGTGCCAGCAGCGTCGGCGCCCAAGGAGGGAGAGGCTACACCTTC. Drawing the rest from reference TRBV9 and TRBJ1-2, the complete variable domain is DSGVTQTPKHLITATGQRVTLRCSPRSGDLSVYWYQQSLDQGLQFLIQYYNGEERAKGNILERFSAQQFPDLHSELNLSSLELGDSALYFCASSVGAQGGRGYTFGSGTRLTVV.

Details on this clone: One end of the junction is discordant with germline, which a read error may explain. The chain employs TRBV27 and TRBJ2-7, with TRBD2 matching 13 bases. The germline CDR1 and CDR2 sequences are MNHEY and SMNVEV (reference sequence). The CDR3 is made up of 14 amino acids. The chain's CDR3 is CASGLGLAGLGQYF. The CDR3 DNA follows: TGTGCCAGCGGTTTGGGACTAGCGGGGCTCGGGCAGTACTTC.

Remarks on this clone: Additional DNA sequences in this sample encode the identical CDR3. Here the CDR3 DNA reads TGTGCCAGCAGTTATAGTACCCCGAACACTGAAGCTTTCTTT. Translating gives CASSYSTPNTEAFF. This chain connects TRBV6-5 to TRBJ1-1, with no clear D. Trimming took off 3 bases at V and 1 base at J, with 9 bases between the two ends. Per the germline V gene, CDR1 is MNHEY and CDR2 is SVGAGI. The CDR3 runs to 14 residues.

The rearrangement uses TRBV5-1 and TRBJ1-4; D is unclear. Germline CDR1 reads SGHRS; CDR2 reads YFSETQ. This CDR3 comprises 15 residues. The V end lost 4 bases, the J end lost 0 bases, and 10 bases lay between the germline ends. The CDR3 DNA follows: TGCGCCAGCAGCACAAACGGTGCAACTAATGAAAAACTGTTTTTT. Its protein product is CASSTNGATNEKLFF.

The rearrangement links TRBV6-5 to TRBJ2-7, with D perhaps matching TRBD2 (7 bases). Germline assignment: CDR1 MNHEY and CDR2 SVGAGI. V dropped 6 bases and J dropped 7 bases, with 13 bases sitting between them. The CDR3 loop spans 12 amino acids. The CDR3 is CASRYREGEQYF. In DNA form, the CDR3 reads TGTGCCAGCAGATACAGGGAGGGGGAGCAGTACTTC.

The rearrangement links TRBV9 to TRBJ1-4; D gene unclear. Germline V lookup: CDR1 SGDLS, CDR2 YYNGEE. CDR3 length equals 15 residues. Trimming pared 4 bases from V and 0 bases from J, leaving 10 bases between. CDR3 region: CASSSRYATNEKLFF. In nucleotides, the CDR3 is TGTGCCAGCAGCTCCCGATATGCAACTAATGAAAAACTGTTTTTT. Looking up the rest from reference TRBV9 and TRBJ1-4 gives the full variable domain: DSGVTQTPKHLITATGQRVTLRCSPRSGDLSVYWYQQSLDQGLQFLIQYYNGEERAKGNILERFSAQQFPDLHSELNLSSLELGDSALYFCASSSRYATNEKLFFGSGTQLSVL.

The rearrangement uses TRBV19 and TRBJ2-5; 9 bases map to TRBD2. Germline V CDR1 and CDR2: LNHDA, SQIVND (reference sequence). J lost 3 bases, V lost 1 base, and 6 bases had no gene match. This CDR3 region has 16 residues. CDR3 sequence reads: CASSIGYGGGEETQYF. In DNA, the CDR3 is TGTGCCAGTAGTATAGGTTATGGCGGGGGGGAAGAGACCCAGTACTTC.

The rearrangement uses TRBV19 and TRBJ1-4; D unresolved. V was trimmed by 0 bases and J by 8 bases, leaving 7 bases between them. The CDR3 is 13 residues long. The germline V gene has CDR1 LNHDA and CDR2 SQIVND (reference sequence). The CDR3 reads CASSIDLREKLFF. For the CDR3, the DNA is TGTGCCAGTAGTATAGATCTAAGGGAAAAACTGTTTTTT.

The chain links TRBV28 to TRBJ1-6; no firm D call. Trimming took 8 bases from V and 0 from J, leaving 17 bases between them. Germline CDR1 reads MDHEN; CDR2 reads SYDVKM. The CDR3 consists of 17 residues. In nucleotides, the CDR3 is TGTGCCAGCTATGGCGCAACAATGAGCTCCTATAATTCACCCCTCCACTTT. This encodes CASYGATMSSYNSPLHF.

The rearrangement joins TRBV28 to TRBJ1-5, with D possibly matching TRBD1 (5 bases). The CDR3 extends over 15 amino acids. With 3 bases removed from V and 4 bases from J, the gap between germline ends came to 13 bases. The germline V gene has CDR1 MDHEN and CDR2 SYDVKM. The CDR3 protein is CASSLGRAHNQPQHF. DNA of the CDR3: TGTGCCAGCAGTTTGGGCAGGGCTCATAATCAGCCCCAGCATTTT.

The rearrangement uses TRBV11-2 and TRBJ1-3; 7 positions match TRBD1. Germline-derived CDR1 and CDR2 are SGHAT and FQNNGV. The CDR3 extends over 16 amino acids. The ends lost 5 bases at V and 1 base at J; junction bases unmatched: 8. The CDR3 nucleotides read TGTGCCAGCAGCGTGTCACAGGGGCTTTCTGGAAACACCATATATTTT. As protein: CASSVSQGLSGNTIYF. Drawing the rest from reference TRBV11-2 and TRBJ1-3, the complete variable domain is EAGVAQSPRYKIIEKRQSVAFWCNPISGHATLYWYQQILGQGPKLLIQFQNNGVVDDSQLPKDRFSAERLKGVDSTLKIQPAKLEDSAVYLCASSVSQGLSGNTIYFGEGSWLTVV.

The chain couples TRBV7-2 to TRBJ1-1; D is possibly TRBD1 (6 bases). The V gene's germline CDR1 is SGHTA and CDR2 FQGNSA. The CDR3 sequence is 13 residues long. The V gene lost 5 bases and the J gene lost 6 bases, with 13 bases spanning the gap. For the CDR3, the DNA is TGTGCCAGCAGCGGACAGTCGGGAGCTGAAGCTTTCTTT. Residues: CASSGQSGAEAFF.

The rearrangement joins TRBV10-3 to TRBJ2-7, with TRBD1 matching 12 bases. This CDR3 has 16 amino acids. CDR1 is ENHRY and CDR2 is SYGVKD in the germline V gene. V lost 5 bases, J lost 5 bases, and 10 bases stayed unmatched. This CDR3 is CAISSLGTGGRDEQYF. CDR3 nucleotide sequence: TGTGCCATCAGTTCACTAGGGACAGGGGGCAGAGACGAGCAGTACTTC.

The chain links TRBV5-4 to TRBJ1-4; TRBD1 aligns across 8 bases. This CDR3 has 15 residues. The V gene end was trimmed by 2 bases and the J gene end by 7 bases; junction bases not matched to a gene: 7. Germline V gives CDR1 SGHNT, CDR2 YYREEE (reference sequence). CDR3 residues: CASSFGQGPLEKLFF. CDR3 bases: TGTGCCAGCAGCTTTGGACAGGGCCCCCTTGAAAAACTGTTTTTT.

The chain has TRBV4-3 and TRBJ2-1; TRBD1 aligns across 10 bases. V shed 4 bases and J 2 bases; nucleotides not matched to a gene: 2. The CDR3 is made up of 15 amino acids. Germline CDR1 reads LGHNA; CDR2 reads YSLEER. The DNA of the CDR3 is TGCGCCAGCAGCCTAGGACAGGGGGCCTACAATGAGCAGTTCTTC. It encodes CASSLGQGAYNEQFF.

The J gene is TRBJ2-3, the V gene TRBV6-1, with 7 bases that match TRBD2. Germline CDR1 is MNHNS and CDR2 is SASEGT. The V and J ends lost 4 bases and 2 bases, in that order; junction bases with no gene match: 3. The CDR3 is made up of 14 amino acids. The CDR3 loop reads CASSGRDYTDTQYF. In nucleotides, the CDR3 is TGTGCCAGCAGTGGACGGGACTACACAGATACGCAGTATTTT.

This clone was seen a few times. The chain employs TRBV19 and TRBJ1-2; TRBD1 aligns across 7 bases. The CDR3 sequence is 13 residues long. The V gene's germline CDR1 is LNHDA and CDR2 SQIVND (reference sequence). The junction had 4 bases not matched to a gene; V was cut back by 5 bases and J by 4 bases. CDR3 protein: CASSVGQLYGYTF. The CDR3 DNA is TGTGCCAGTAGTGTGGGACAGCTCTATGGCTACACCTTC.

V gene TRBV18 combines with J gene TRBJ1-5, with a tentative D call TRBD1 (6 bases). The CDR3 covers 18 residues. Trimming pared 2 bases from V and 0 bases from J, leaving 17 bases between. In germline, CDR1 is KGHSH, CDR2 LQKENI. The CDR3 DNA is TGTGCCAGCTCACCAGCGGGGGGGCCCACTTCTAGCAATCAGCCCCAGCATTTT. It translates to CASSPAGGPTSSNQPQHF.